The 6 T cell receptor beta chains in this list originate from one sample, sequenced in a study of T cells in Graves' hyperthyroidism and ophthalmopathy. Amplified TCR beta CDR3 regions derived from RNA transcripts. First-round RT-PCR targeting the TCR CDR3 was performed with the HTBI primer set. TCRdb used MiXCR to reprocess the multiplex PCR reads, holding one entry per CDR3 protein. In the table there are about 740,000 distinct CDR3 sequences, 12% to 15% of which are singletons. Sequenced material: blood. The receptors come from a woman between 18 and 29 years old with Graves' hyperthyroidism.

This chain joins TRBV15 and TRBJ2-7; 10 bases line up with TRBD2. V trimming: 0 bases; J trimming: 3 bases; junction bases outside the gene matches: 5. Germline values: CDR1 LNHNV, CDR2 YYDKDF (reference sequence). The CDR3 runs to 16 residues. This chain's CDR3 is CATSRDAGLAVYEQYF. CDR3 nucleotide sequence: TGTGCCACCAGCAGAGATGCCGGACTAGCGGTCTACGAGCAGTACTTC.

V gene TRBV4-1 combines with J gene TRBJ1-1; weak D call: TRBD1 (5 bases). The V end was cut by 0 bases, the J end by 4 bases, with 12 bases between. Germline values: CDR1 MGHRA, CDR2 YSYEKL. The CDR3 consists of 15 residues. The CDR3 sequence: CASSQDPGLATEAFF. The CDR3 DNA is TGCGCCAGCAGCCAAGATCCAGGGTTGGCCACTGAAGCTTTCTTT.

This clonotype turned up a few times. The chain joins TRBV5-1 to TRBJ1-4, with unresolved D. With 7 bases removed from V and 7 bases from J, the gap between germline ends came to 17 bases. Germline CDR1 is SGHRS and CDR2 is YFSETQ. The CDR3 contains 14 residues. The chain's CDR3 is CASRLLGSSEKLFF. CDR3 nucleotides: TGCGCCAGCCGACTTTTAGGGAGCAGTGAAAAACTGTTTTTT.

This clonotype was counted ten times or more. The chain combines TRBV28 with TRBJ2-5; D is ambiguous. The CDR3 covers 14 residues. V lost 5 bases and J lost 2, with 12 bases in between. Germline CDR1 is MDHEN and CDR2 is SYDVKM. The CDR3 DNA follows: TGTGCCAGCAGTCGAGAAGCCTGGCAAGAGACCCAGTACTTC. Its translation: CASSREAWQETQYF.

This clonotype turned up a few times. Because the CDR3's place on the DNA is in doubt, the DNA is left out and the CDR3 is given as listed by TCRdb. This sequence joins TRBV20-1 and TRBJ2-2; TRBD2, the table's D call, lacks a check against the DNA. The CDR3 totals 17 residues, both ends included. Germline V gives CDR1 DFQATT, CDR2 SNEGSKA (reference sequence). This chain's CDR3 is CSAGPGTSGFGAGELFF.

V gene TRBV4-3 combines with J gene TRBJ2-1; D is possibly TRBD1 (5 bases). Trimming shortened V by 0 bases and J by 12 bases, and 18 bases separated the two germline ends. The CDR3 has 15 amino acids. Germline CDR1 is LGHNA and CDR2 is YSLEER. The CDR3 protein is CASSQDRGRAAGQFF. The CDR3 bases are TGCGCCAGCAGCCAAGATCGTGGCAGGGCGGCTGGGCAGTTCTTC.